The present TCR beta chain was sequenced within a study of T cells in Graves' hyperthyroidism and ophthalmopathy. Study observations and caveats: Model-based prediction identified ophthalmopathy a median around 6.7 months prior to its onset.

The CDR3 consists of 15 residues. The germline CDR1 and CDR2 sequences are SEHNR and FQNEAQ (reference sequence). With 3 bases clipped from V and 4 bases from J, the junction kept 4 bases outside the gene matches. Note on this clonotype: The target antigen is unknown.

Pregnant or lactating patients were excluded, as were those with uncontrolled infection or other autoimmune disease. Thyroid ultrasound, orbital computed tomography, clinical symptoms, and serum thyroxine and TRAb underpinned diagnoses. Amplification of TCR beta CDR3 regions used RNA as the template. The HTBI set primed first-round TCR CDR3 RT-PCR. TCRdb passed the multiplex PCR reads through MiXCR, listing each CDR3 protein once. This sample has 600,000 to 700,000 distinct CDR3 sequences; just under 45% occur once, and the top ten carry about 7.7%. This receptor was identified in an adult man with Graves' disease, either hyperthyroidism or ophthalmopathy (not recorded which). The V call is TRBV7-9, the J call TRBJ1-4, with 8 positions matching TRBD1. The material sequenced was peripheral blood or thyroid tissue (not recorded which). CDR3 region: CASSFQGAINEKLFF. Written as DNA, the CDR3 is TGTGCCAGCAGCTTCCAGGGGGCTATTAATGAAAAACTGTTTTTT.